This paragraph reports one TCR beta chain. Its antigen is unidentified. Some clones are missing from TCRdb's copy, which holds only in-frame ones; the method was immunoSEQ multiplex PCR. The table lists more than 45,000 clones, 76% of them singletons. The entry originates in a study of vaccination effects on CD4 cells after COVID-19. Around day 10 of culture, CD4+ T cells were separated out. The material was CD4+ T cells from PBMCs cultured without peptide, obtained before COVID-19 vaccination. The sequence came from a human donor who had a prior SARS-CoV-2 infection.

Written as DNA, the CDR3 is TGTGCCACCAGTGATCCGGGACAGGGGGCCGGTGAGACCCAGTACTTC. Translated: CATSDPGQGAGETQYF. The chain recombines TRBV24-1 with TRBJ2-5; 12 nucleotides match TRBD1. This CDR3 is 16 amino acids long. Germline trimming cut 3 bases from V and 5 bases from J; bases unmatched to any gene: 6. CDR1 is KGHDR, CDR2 SFDVKD, per germline.